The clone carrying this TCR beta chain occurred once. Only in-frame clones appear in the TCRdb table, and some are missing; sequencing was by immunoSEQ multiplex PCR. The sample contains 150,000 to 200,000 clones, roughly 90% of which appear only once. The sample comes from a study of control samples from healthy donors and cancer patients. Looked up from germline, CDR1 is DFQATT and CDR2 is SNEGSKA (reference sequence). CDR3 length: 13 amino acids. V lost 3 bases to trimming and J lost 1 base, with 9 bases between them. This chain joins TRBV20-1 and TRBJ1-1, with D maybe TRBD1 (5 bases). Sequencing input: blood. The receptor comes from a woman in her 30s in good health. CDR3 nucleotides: TGCAGTGCTAGTTCCACAGGGAACACTGAAGCTTTCTTT. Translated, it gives CSASSTGNTEAFF.